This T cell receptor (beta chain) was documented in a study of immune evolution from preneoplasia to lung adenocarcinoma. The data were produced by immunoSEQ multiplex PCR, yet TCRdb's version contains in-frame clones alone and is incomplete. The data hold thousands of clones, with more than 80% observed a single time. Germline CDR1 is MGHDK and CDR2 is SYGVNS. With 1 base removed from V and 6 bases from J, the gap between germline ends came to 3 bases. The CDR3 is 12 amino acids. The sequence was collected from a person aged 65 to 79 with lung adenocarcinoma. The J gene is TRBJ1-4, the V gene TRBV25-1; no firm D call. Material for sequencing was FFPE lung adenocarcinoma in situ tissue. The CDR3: CASSESDEKLFF. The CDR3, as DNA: TGTGCCAGCAGTGAATCAGATGAAAAACTGTTTTTT.